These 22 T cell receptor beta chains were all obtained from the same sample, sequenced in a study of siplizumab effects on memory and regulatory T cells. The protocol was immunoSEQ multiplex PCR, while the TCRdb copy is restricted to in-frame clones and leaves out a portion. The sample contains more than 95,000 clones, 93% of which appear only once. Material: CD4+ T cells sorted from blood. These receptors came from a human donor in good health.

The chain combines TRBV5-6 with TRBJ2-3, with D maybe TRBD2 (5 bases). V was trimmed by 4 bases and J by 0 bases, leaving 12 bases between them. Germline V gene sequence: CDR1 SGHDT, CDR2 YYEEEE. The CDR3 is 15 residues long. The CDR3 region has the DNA TGTGCCAGCAGCCTAGGACTGCAGAGCACAGATACGCAGTATTTT. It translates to CASSLGLQSTDTQYF.

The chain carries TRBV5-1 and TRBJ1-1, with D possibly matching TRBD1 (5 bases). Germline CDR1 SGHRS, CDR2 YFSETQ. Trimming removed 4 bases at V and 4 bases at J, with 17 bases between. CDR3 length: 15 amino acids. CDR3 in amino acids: CASSTGATRGTEAFF. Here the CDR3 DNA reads TGCGCCAGCAGCACCGGGGCAACAAGGGGCACTGAAGCTTTCTTT.

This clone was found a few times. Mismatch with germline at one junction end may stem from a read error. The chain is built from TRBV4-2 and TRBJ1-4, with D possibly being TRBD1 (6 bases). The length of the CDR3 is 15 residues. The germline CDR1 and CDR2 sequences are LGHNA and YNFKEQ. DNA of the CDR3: TGTGCCAGCAACCAACGGGGGGCCCTTAATGAAAAACTGTTTTTT. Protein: CASNQRGALNEKLFF.

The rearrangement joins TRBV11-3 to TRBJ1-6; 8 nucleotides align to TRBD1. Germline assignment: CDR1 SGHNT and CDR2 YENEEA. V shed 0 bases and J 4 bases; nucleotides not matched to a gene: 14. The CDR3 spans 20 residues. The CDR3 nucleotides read TGTGCCAGCAGCTTAGATCAGGACAGGGTTGGGGTTTCTTATAATTCACCCCTCCACTTT. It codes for CASSLDQDRVGVSYNSPLHF.

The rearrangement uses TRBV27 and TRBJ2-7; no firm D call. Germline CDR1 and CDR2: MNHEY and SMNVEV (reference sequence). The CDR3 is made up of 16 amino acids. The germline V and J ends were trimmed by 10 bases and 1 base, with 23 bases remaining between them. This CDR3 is CATKYPHKGMSYEQYF. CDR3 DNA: TGTGCCACCAAATACCCCCATAAGGGCATGTCCTACGAGCAGTACTTC.

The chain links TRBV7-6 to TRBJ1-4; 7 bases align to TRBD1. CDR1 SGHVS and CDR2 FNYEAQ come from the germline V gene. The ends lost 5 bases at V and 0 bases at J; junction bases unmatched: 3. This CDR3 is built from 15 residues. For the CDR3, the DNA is TGTGCCAGCAGCGCAACAGGGGCAACTAATGAAAAACTGTTTTTT. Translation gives CASSATGATNEKLFF.

CDR3 sequence reads: CASSPSSNYGYTF. The CDR3 DNA follows: TGTGCCAGCTCACCGAGTAGTAACTATGGCTACACCTTC. V is TRBV18 and J is TRBJ1-2, with D uncertain. Germline CDR1 KGHSH, CDR2 LQKENI. The CDR3 loop spans 13 amino acids. The V end was cut by 3 bases, the J end by 1 base, with 6 bases between.

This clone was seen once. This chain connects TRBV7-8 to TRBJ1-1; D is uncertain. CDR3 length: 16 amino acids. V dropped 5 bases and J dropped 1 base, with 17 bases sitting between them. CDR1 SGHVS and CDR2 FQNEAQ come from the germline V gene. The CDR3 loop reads CASSLVGPARNTEAFF. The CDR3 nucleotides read TGTGCCAGCAGCCTCGTGGGTCCCGCAAGGAACACTGAAGCTTTCTTT.

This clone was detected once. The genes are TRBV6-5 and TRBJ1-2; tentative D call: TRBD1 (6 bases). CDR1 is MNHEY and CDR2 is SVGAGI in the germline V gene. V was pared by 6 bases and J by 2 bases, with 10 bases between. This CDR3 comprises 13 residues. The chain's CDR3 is CASRRQENYGYTF. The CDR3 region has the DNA TGTGCCAGCAGGAGACAGGAAAACTATGGCTACACCTTC.

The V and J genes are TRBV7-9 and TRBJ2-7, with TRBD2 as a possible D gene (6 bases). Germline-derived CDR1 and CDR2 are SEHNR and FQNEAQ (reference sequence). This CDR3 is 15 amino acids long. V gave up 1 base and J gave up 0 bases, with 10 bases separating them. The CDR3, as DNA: TGTGCCAGCAGCTTAGACGGGACTCCCTCCTACGAGCAGTACTTC. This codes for CASSLDGTPSYEQYF.

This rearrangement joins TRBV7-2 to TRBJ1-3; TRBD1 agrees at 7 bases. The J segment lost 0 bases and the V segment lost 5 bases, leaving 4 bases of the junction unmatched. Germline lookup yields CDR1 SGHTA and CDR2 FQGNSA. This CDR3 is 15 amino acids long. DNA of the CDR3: TGTGCCAGCAGCCCACAGGGGACCTCTGGAAACACCATATATTTT. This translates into CASSPQGTSGNTIYF.

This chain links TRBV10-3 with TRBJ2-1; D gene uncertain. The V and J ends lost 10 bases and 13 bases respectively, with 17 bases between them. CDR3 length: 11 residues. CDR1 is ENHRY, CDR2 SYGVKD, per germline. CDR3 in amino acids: CASQGLGPQFF. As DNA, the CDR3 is TGTGCCAGCCAAGGGTTGGGCCCCCAGTTCTTC.

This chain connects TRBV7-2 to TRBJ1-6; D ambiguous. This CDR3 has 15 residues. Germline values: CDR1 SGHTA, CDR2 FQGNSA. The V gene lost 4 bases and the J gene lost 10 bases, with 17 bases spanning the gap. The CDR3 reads CASSSEVLTGSPLHF. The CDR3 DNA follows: TGTGCCAGCAGCTCCGAGGTCCTAACGGGATCACCCCTCCACTTT.

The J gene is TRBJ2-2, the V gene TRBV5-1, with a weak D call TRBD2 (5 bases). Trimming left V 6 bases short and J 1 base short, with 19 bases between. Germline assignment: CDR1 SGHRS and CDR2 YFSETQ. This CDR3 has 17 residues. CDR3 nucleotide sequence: TGCGCCAGCACCCCGGGGAGCGGAGGAAGGAACACCGGGGAGCTGTTTTTT. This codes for CASTPGSGGRNTGELFF.

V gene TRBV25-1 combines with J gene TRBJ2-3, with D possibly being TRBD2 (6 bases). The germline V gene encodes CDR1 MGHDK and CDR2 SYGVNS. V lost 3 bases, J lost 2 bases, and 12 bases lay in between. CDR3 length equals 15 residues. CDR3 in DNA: TGTGCCAGCAGTGACTGGCTAGCGACCACAGATACGCAGTATTTT. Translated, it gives CASSDWLATTDTQYF.

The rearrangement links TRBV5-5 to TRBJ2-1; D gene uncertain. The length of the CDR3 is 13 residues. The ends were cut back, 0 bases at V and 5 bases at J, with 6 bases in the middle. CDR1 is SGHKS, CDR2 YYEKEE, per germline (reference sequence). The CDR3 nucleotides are TGTGCCAGCAGCTTGGCAAGGGACAATGAGCAGTTCTTC. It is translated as CASSLARDNEQFF.

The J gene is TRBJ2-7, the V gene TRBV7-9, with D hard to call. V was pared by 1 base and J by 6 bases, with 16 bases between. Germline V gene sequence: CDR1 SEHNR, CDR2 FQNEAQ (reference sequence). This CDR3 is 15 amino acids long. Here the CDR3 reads CASSLVAAEASEQYF. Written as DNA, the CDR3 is TGTGCCAGCAGCTTAGTGGCCGCAGAGGCTAGCGAGCAGTACTTC.

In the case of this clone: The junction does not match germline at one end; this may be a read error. The CDR3 bases are TGTGCTAGCAGCTTACGGCAGGGGCGCCAACTACGCAGCACTGAAGCTTTCTTT. Translation: CASSLRQGRQLRSTEAFF. The chain carries TRBV7-7 and TRBJ1-1, with D possibly matching TRBD1 (6 bases). The CDR3 has 18 residues. Germline lookup yields CDR1 SSHAT and CDR2 FNYEAQ (reference sequence).

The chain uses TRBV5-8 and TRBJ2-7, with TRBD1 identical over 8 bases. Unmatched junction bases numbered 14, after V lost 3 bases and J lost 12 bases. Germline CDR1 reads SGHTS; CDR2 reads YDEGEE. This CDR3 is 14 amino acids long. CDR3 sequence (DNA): TGTGCCAGCAGCTGGACCGGGACAGGACCCATGGGGTACTTC. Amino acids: CASSWTGTGPMGYF.

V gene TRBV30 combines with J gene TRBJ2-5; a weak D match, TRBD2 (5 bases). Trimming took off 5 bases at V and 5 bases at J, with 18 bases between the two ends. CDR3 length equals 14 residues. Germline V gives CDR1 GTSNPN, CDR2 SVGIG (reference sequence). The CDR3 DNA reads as TGTGCCTGGGACAAGAGCGAGGGTGCGGAGACCCAGTACTTC. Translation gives CAWDKSEGAETQYF.

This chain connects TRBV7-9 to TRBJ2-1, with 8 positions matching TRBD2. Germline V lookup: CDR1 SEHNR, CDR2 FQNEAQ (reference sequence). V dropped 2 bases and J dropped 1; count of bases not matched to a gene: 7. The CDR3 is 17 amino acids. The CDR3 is CASSLSLRGVSYNEQFF. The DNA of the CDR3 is TGTGCCAGCAGCTTAAGCCTGCGGGGGGTTTCCTACAATGAGCAGTTCTTC.

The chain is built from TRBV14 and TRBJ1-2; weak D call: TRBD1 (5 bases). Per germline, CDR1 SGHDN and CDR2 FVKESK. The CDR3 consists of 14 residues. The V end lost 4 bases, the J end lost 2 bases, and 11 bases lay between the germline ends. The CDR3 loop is CASSPLGGNYGYTF. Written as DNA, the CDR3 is TGTGCCAGCAGCCCTTTGGGGGGAAACTATGGCTACACCTTC.